This T cell receptor beta chain originates from a study of neurological immune-mediated disorders (dated by TCRdb to between 2019 and 2020). About the study as a whole: Among the approximately 34 multiple sclerosis patients, relapsing-remitting MS accounted for approximately 30 and secondary progressive MS accounted for 3. Of the approximately 66 subjects in the cohort, some 14 were HAM/TSP patients, some 34 were multiple sclerosis patients, and some 20 were healthy controls. The 100 to 110 TCR-beta libraries covered PBMC samples along with longitudinal samples, technical triplicates, and paired sorted CD4+ and CD8+ T-cell subsets. Peripheral blood TCR-beta repertoires from patients with HTLV-I-associated myelopathy (HAM/TSP), patients with multiple sclerosis, and healthy controls were compared in the study using UMI-based sequencing.

Trimming removed 1 base from V and 7 bases from J, leaving 17 bases between the germline ends. The CDR3 runs 16 amino acids, cysteine and phenylalanine included. The entry retains the CDR3 DNA only, 48 bases that are in frame from base 1. According to the germline V gene (reference sequence), CDR1 reads LGHDT and CDR2 reads YNNKEL. Broad study findings and their caveats: In phylogenetic analysis, the repertoires of 18 of 34 MS patients grouped into a cluster of related CDR3 sequences, which suggests a possible signature at the repertoire level. TCR clonal expansion was highest in HAM/TSP patients and lowest in MS patients, with MS patients falling below even healthy controls. Expanded clones from different subjects shared no identical CDR3 amino acid sequences, which suggests that TCR-beta repertoires were private in all groups. No association of the MS cluster with clinical or MRI features was observed, and the need for larger cohorts was stated by the authors.

For unsorted PBMC libraries, 2 million PBMCs were used after storage in RNAlater at -80 degrees C until RNA extraction. Multiple sclerosis patients were enrolled in a US clinical protocol evaluating disease progression by magnetic resonance imaging. Peripheral blood was subjected to Ficoll-Hypaque density gradient centrifugation to isolate PBMCs, which were then cryopreserved in liquid nitrogen. This clonotype was picked up many times. Its binding antigen is unknown. No much larger clone exists at a distance of one base, and base qualities are not known. cDNA was synthesized by template-switch 5'RACE using a primer carrying a 10-nucleotide random unique molecular identifier by which each TCR transcript was tagged. Every sequencing run covered 15-18 subjects and yielded more than 160 million TCR-beta sequences. Total RNA was extracted with the RNeasy kit. The KAPA Real-time Library Amplification kit was used to amplify TCR-beta VDJ regions with primers for the TCR constant region and the 5'RACE anchor. A first PCR added sample indexes and Illumina adaptors, after which a second PCR increased the library yield. After Ampure bead purification, the TCR product of roughly 650 bp was size-selected on a 2% E-gel SizeSelection system. Before pooling, libraries had their quality checked on a Bioanalyzer, their concentration measured with Qubit, and their quantity determined with the Kapa Library Quantification kit. An Illumina HiSeq 2500 was used to sequence the libraries paired-end at 2 x 150 bp. To increase sequence diversity, roughly 23-30% phiX was spiked into each library pool. The study's processing was this. Quality-filtered reads were processed with the UMI-based MiGEC pipeline, which removed over 85% of raw TCR sequences during error correction. VDJ genes were aligned to IMGT germline references, and each clonotype was defined by a unique CDR3 amino acid sequence together with V-J genes. Clonal expansion, Shannon diversity, and CDR3 relatedness (CalcPairwiseDistances, ClusterSamples) were evaluated with VDJtools, and phylogenetic trees were built with CLCbio workbench. Clones with at least 8 unique UMIs were defined as expanded, with this threshold being based on coefficient-of-variation modelling across technical triplicates. In TCRdb, the public reads were trimmed at Q25 with fastp and aligned with MiXCR, with productive beta chains retained. One record per CDR3 amino acid sequence lists the most common genes and DNA. Here the V and J calls rest on TCRdb's processing, not on the authors' analysis. The sample table lists approximately 70,000 distinct CDR3 sequences, around 3.9% of them with a count of one. Approximately 1.3% of the sample comes from the top ten.

Recombination linked TRBV3-1 to TRBJ2-1, with the D gene possibly TRBD1 or TRBD2, each one fitting 6 bases. The receptor was isolated from a man aged 25-40 years with multiple sclerosis. What was sequenced was PBMCs. The sequenced DNA is TGTGCCAGCAGCCAAGTGAGGGGGGCCTTAAGAAATGAGCAGTTCTTC. It translates to CASSQVRGALRNEQFF.